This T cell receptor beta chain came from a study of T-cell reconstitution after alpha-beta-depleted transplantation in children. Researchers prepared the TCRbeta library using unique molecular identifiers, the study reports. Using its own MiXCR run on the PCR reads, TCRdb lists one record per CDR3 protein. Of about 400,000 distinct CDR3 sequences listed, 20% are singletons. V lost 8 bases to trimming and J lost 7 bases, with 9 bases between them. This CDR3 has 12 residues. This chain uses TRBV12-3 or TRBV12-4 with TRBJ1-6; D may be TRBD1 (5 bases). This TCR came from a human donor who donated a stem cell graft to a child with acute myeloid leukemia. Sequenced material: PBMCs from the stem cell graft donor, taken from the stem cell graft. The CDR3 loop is CASRGGNSPLHF. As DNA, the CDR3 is TGTGCCAGCCGCGGGGGAAATTCACCCCTCCACTTT.